In this sample, the clone carrying this T cell receptor (beta chain) turned up once. Its specificity is not known. These data originate in a study of OX40 agonist ivuxolimab in advanced cancers. On the study more broadly: Across the patients, intravenous ivuxolimab was delivered every 2 weeks at 0.01 to 10 mg/kg.

Method: immunoSEQ multiplex PCR; TCRdb's copy keeps in-frame clones and lacks some. The sample records some 42,000 clones, approximately 80% being singletons. Blood sampling took place at baseline, cycle 4 day 1, and cycle 7 day 1. The germline CDR1 and CDR2 sequences are SGHRS and YFSETQ. Unmatched junction bases numbered 9, after V lost 6 bases and J lost 9 bases. The length of the CDR3 is 14 residues. Study results and caveats: Nonresponders included some who also had low normalized T-cell clonal expansion. The study found that CD8+ T cells averaged more expanded clones than CD4+.

The material sequenced was CD4+ or CD8+ T cells sorted from blood, taken in a trial of the OX40 agonist ivuxolimab. The sequence was obtained from an adult with an advanced solid tumor such as melanoma, head and neck, liver or kidney cancer. This chain links TRBV5-1 with TRBJ2-1, with TRBD2 identical over 10 bases. The CDR3 sequence is CASTKSAGGFEQFF. The CDR3 DNA reads as TGCGCCAGCACCAAGTCAGCGGGAGGGTTTGAGCAGTTCTTC.